These 10 T cell receptor beta chains were all obtained from the same sample, sequenced in a study of beta chain features in type 1 diabetes. The authors reverse transcribed all of the isolated RNA, so sequencing captured expressed TCRB transcripts. Here immunoSEQ multiplex PCR was the method, and the copy in TCRdb shows in-frame clones only, minus some. The sample lists roughly 120,000 clones; less than 40% were seen once. Sequences were obtained from stem cell memory CD4+ T cells from blood. The receptors originated from a woman between 18 and 29 years old in good health.

This clone was observed a handful of times. V and J are TRBV7-9 and TRBJ2-3; possible D gene TRBD1, 5 bases. The CDR3 has 16 residues. CDR1 and CDR2 (germline): SEHNR, FQNEAQ (reference sequence). Trimming removed 1 base at V and 1 base at J, with 12 bases between. In DNA form, the CDR3 reads TGTGCCAGCAGCTTAGGGGGCGGCCAAGGCACAGATACGCAGTATTTT. Translated, it gives CASSLGGGQGTDTQYF.

This clone was observed a handful of times. The rearrangement joins TRBV7-9 to TRBJ2-7; D unclear. CDR3 length: 14 amino acids. Trimming took 1 base from V and 2 from J, leaving 9 bases between them. Germline CDR1 is SEHNR and CDR2 is FQNEAQ (reference sequence). CDR3 protein: CASSLVPSPYEQYF. For the CDR3, the DNA is TGTGCCAGCAGCTTAGTTCCGAGCCCCTACGAGCAGTACTTC.

This clone has more than one count but fewer than ten. V usage is TRBV7-9 and J usage is TRBJ2-7; D is possibly TRBD1 (6 bases). The CDR3 loop spans 15 amino acids. Trimming took 3 bases from V and 1 from J, leaving 13 bases between them. The germline V gene has CDR1 SEHNR and CDR2 FQNEAQ (reference sequence). In nucleotides, the CDR3 is TGTGCCAGCAGCTTCTCACAGGGTCCTTCCTACGAGCAGTACTTC. Residues: CASSFSQGPSYEQYF.

This sequence joins TRBV28 and TRBJ1-4, with a possible D match to TRBD1 (5 bases). Germline V gene sequence: CDR1 MDHEN, CDR2 SYDVKM. V lost 6 bases and J 7 bases, leaving 15 bases between the germline ends. The CDR3 length is 14 residues. CDR3 bases: TGTGCCAGCAGCCAGGGCTACGGCGGTGAAAAACTGTTTTTT. This sequence encodes CASSQGYGGEKLFF.

The gene calls are TRBV27 and TRBJ2-1; D is perhaps TRBD1 (6 bases). The CDR3 is 15 residues long. CDR1 is MNHEY, CDR2 SMNVEV, per germline (reference sequence). V lost 5 bases and J lost 0, with 11 bases in between. Here the CDR3 reads CASSRTGRSYNEQFF. CDR3 coding DNA: TGTGCCAGCAGTCGAACAGGGCGCTCCTACAATGAGCAGTTCTTC.

A few counts support this clone. The chain employs TRBV19 and TRBJ2-1; 7 bases are shared with TRBD1. The CDR3 is 14 residues long. CDR1 is LNHDA and CDR2 is SQIVND in the germline V gene (reference sequence). The V segment lost 5 bases and the J segment 7 bases; nucleotides outside the gene matches: 8. CDR3 sequence (DNA): TGTGCCAGTAGTTCCGACAGGGTCTGGAATGAGCAGTTCTTC. It specifies CASSSDRVWNEQFF.

The sample holds a few counts of this clone. DNA of the CDR3: TGTGCCAGCAGCCAAGAAGGTCGGCAGGATTCCGGGGAGCTGTTTTTT. As protein: CASSQEGRQDSGELFF. This chain connects TRBV4-2 to TRBJ2-2; no clear D. This CDR3 is 16 amino acids long. CDR1 is LGHNA and CDR2 is YNFKEQ in the germline V gene. The V gene lost 0 bases and the J gene lost 6 bases, with 14 bases spanning the gap.

This clone was detected once. This sequence joins TRBV6-5 and TRBJ1-5, with 8 positions matching TRBD1. This CDR3 contains 14 residues. The germline V gene has CDR1 MNHEY and CDR2 SVGAGI. V was clipped by 5 bases and J by 3 bases; unmatched bases: 3. CDR3 residues: CASSRDRTNQPQHF. The CDR3 DNA follows: TGTGCCAGCAGTAGGGACAGGACCAATCAGCCCCAGCATTTT.

The chain couples TRBV18 to TRBJ1-4, with D possibly TRBD1 on 5 matching bases. CDR3 length: 13 residues. CDR1 and CDR2 (germline): KGHSH, LQKENI. V dropped 6 bases and J dropped 4 bases, with 9 bases sitting between them. The CDR3 DNA follows: TGTGCCAGCTCGACAGCTCGTAATGAAAAACTGTTTTTT. Translating gives CASSTARNEKLFF.

This clone was seen a few times. The J gene is TRBJ2-2, the V gene TRBV18, with TRBD1 as a possible D gene (5 bases). The CDR3 runs 16 residues. The V gene lost 3 bases and the J gene lost 1 base, with 12 bases spanning the gap. Looked up from germline, CDR1 is KGHSH and CDR2 is LQKENI. CDR3 DNA sequence: TGTGCCAGCTCACCCAGTACAGGATTGAACACCGGGGAGCTGTTTTTT. Residues: CASSPSTGLNTGELFF. Looking up the rest from reference TRBV18 and TRBJ2-2 gives the full variable domain: NAGVMQNPRHLVRRRGQEARLRCSPMKGHSHVYWYRQLPEEGLKFMVYLQKENIIDESGMPKERFSAEFPKEGPSILRIQQVVRGDSAAYFCASSPSTGLNTGELFFGEGSRLTVL.